The rows below give T cell receptor beta chains drawn from one sample of a study of T cells in Graves' hyperthyroidism and ophthalmopathy. TCRdb reanalysed the multiplex PCR reads using MiXCR and keeps one entry per CDR3 protein. The sample lists about 360,000 distinct CDR3 sequences, approximately 13% occurring once. The sample comprised blood. The receptor source for this set is a man younger than 45 with Graves' hyperthyroidism that later progressed to Graves' ophthalmopathy. Both conserved end residues are part of each CDR3. Fields, in order: J gene, V gene, D gene, clone size, CDR3 protein, CDR3 DNA. A D gene is named only where the DNA matches it firmly. The listing skips clone size in some rows; elsewhere it reads once, few, many or a size class.

j_gene: TRBJ2-1; v_gene: TRBV7-9; d_gene: TRBD1; abundance: many; CDR3aa: CASSSDRVSFNEQFF; CDR3nt: TGTGCCAGCAGCTCGGACAGGGTTTCCTTCAATGAGCAGTTCTTC
j_gene: TRBJ1-2; v_gene: TRBV6-1; d_gene: -; abundance: many; CDR3aa: CASSSQGANYGYTF; CDR3nt: TGTGCCAGCAGTTCTCAGGGAGCTAACTATGGCTACACCTTC
j_gene: TRBJ2-2; v_gene: TRBV5-1; d_gene: -; abundance: many; CDR3aa: CASSLTEMMELFF; CDR3nt: TGCGCCAGCAGCTTAACCGAGATGATGGAGCTGTTTTTT
j_gene: TRBJ2-5; v_gene: TRBV3-1; d_gene: -; abundance: many; CDR3aa: CASSQEGLAGTQYF; CDR3nt: TGTGCCAGCAGCCAAGAGGGTCTCGCAGGGACCCAGTACTTC
j_gene: TRBJ1-3; v_gene: TRBV2; d_gene: TRBD1; abundance: many; CDR3aa: CASKQGDFSGNTIYF; CDR3nt: TGTGCCAGCAAGCAGGGGGACTTTTCGGGAAACACCATATATTTT
j_gene: TRBJ2-7; v_gene: TRBV11-2; d_gene: TRBD2; abundance: many; CDR3aa: CASSLRLAGDYEQYF; CDR3nt: TGTGCCAGCAGCCTCCGACTAGCGGGGGATTACGAGCAGTACTTC
j_gene: TRBJ1-2; v_gene: TRBV20-1; d_gene: -; abundance: many; CDR3aa: CSASRTQGAGGYTF; CDR3nt: TGCAGTGCTAGTCGCACCCAAGGGGCGGGTGGCTACACCTTC
j_gene: TRBJ2-5; v_gene: TRBV20-1; d_gene: TRBD2; abundance: few; CDR3aa: CSARPISGGHKETQYF; CDR3nt: TGCAGTGCTAGGCCCATTAGCGGGGGGCATAAAGAGACCCAGTACTTC
j_gene: TRBJ2-1; v_gene: TRBV7-9; d_gene: TRBD1; abundance: many; CDR3aa: CAGGDSPNEQFF; CDR3nt: TGTGCCGGTGGGGACAGTCCCAATGAGCAGTTCTTC
j_gene: TRBJ2-7; v_gene: TRBV2; d_gene: TRBD2; abundance: many; CDR3aa: CASSDATSGGSYEQYF; CDR3nt: TGTGCCAGCAGTGATGCGACTAGCGGGGGATCCTACGAGCAGTACTTC
j_gene: TRBJ1-6; v_gene: TRBV6-1; d_gene: -; abundance: -; CDR3aa: CASSLAGLSSYNSPLHF; CDR3nt: TGTGCCAGCAGCCTAGCTGGACTGAGCTCCTATAATTCACCCCTCCACTTT
j_gene: TRBJ1-5; v_gene: TRBV29-1; d_gene: -; abundance: few; CDR3aa: CSARLMGGSNQPQHF; CDR3nt: TGCAGCGCTAGACTGATGGGCGGGAGCAATCAGCCCCAGCATTTT
j_gene: TRBJ1-5; v_gene: TRBV6-1; d_gene: -; abundance: many; CDR3aa: CASTTRGGQPQHF; CDR3nt: TGTGCCAGCACCACCCGGGGGGGTCAGCCCCAGCATTTT